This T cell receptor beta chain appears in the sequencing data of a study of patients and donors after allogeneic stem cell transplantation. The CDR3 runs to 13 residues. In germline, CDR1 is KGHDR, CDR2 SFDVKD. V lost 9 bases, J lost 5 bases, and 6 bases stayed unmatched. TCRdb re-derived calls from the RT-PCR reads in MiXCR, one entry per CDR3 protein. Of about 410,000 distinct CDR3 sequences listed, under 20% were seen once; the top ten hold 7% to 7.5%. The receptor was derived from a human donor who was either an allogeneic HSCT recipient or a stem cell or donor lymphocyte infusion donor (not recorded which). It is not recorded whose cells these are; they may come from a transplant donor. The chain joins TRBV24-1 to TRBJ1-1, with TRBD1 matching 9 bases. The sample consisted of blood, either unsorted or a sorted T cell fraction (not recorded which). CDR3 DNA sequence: TGTGCCACCTCGGACAGGGGAAAAACTGAAGCTTTCTTT. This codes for CATSDRGKTEAFF.